Each of the 13 T cell receptor beta chains below was sequenced from the same sample in a study of beta chain features in type 1 diabetes. Investigators reverse transcribed all isolated RNA, so they sequenced expressed TCRB transcripts. The assay was immunoSEQ multiplex PCR, and TCRdb's table has in-frame clones only and misses some. The sample lists 160,000 or so clones; around 10% were seen once. Sample: central memory CD4+ T cells from blood. These receptors were collected from a man aged 18-30 years in good health.

This chain uses TRBV7-2 with TRBJ2-7; tentative D call: TRBD2 (5 bases). V was shortened by 5 bases and J by 8 bases, with 13 bases between the two germline ends. Germline CDR1 and CDR2: SGHTA and FQGNSA. CDR3 length equals 12 residues. CDR3 sequence reads: CASSAQLGQQYF. The DNA of the CDR3 is TGTGCCAGCAGCGCCCAACTAGGACAGCAGTACTTC. The whole variable domain, filled in from reference TRBV7-2 and TRBJ2-7, reads GAGVSQSPSNKVTEKGKDVELRCDPISGHTALYWYRQSLGQGLEFLIYFQGNSAPDKSGLPSDRFSAERTGGSVSTLTIQRTQQEDSAVYLCASSAQLGQQYFGPGTRLTVT.

This clone was detected only a few times. The genes are TRBV30 and TRBJ2-5; tentative D call: TRBD2 (6 bases). Germline-derived CDR1 and CDR2 are GTSNPN and SVGIG (reference sequence). The CDR3 runs to 14 residues. Trimming cost V 4 bases and J 5 bases, with 17 bases left between them. The CDR3 coding sequence is TGTGCCTGGAATCTCGGGGGAACGCGGGAGACCCAGTACTTC. Encoded protein: CAWNLGGTRETQYF.

This clone was recorded a few times. This chain uses TRBV13 with TRBJ2-5, with a weak D call TRBD1 (6 bases). Germline V lookup: CDR1 PRHDT, CDR2 FYEKMQ (reference sequence). The CDR3 loop spans 13 amino acids. Trimming removed 3 bases from V and 2 bases from J, with 7 bases in between. The CDR3 loop is CASSLDRQETQYF. The DNA for the CDR3 is TGTGCCAGCAGCTTGGACAGACAAGAGACCCAGTACTTC.

This clone was picked up a small number of times. The CDR3 sequence is CASSPSANTEAFF. The CDR3 DNA follows: TGCGCCAGCAGCCCATCAGCGAACACTGAAGCTTTCTTT. The chain employs TRBV5-1 and TRBJ1-1; unclear D gene. This CDR3 is built from 13 residues. V was trimmed by 4 bases and J by 1 base, leaving 8 bases between them. From germline, CDR1 is SGHRS and CDR2 YFSETQ.

This clone was counted between two and nine times. The gene calls are TRBV6-5 and TRBJ1-6; D gene uncertain. Trimming took 6 bases from V and 0 from J, leaving 9 bases between them. CDR1 is MNHEY and CDR2 is SVGAGI in the germline V gene. The CDR3 covers 15 residues. CDR3 DNA sequence: TGTGCCAGCAGCCCAGGTAGCTCCTATAATTCACCCCTCCACTTT. Translating it yields CASSPGSSYNSPLHF.

V is TRBV2 and J is TRBJ1-6, with 7 bases aligning to TRBD1. This CDR3 contains 15 residues. The germline gives CDR1 SNHLY, CDR2 FYNNEI. V was clipped by 6 bases and J by 5 bases; unmatched bases: 7. In DNA, the CDR3 is TGTGCCAGCAGGGGAGACAGGGCGAATAATTCACCCCTCCACTTT. The encoded protein is CASRGDRANNSPLHF.

The V call is TRBV2, the J call TRBJ2-7; D unclear. Trimming pared 3 bases from V and 2 bases from J, leaving 17 bases between. Germline V CDR1 and CDR2: SNHLY, FYNNEI. The CDR3 runs to 16 residues. The CDR3 bases are TGTGCCAGCAGTGATCCGGGCCCGAGATCGGCCTACGAGCAGTACTTC. Translation gives CASSDPGPRSAYEQYF. The full variable domain, rest sourced from reference TRBV2 and TRBJ2-7, is EPEVTQTPSHQVTQMGQEVILRCVPISNHLYFYWYRQILGQKVEFLVSFYNNEISEKSEIFDDQFSVERPDGSNFTLKIRSTKLEDSAMYFCASSDPGPRSAYEQYFGPGTRLTVT.

The table lists this clone with a few counts. The chain links TRBV7-2 to TRBJ1-1; 8 nucleotides align to TRBD1. The CDR3 has 14 residues. The trim removed 4 bases at V and 3 bases at J, leaving 4 bases unmatched. CDR1 and CDR2 from the germline V gene are SGHTA and FQGNSA. Written as DNA, the CDR3 is TGTGCCAGCAGCTGGACAGGGAGCGACACTGAAGCTTTCTTT. Translating gives CASSWTGSDTEAFF.

The chain is built from TRBV6-1 and TRBJ2-6, with a weak D call TRBD2 (6 bases). V was pared by 8 bases and J by 0 bases, with 8 bases between. The CDR3 consists of 14 residues. Germline V lookup: CDR1 MNHNS, CDR2 SASEGT. In DNA form, the CDR3 reads TGTGCCAGCGGGAGGAACTCTGGGGCCAACGTCCTGACTTTC. This sequence encodes CASGRNSGANVLTF.

This clone was seen a handful of times. The CDR3 region is CAWSVSGRAGNTIYF. In nucleotides, the CDR3 is TGTGCCTGGAGTGTGAGCGGCCGGGCCGGAAACACCATATATTTT. This sequence joins TRBV30 and TRBJ1-3, with D unresolved. The germline V gene has CDR1 GTSNPN and CDR2 SVGIG (reference sequence). V was cut by 0 bases and J by 4 bases, with 13 bases left in between. The CDR3 runs to 15 residues.

The J gene is TRBJ1-5, the V gene TRBV28; D gene uncertain. The germline gives CDR1 MDHEN, CDR2 SYDVKM. Trimming left V 6 bases short and J 0 bases short, with 3 bases between. The CDR3 has 12 amino acids. Here the CDR3 reads CASRGSNQPQHF. The CDR3 coding sequence is TGTGCCAGCAGGGGTAGCAATCAGCCCCAGCATTTT.

The V and J genes are TRBV7-9 and TRBJ1-5; 7 bases are shared with TRBD1. Germline V gives CDR1 SEHNR, CDR2 FQNEAQ (reference sequence). This CDR3 has 18 residues. The V gene end was trimmed by 5 bases and the J gene end by 1 base; junction bases not matched to a gene: 14. The CDR3 here is CASSNAPGQRGSNQPQHF. CDR3 DNA sequence: TGTGCCAGCAGCAACGCTCCGGGACAGCGGGGAAGCAATCAGCCCCAGCATTTT.

In this sample, this clone turned up a few times. This chain joins TRBV5-1 and TRBJ1-5, with no clear D. CDR1 and CDR2 (germline): SGHRS, YFSETQ. The V gene lost 0 bases and the J gene lost 5 bases, with 6 bases spanning the gap. The CDR3 sequence is 13 residues long. The CDR3 DNA sequence: TGCGCCAGCAGCTTGGCGCCTGATCAGCCCCAGCATTTT. It specifies CASSLAPDQPQHF. The full variable domain, rest sourced from reference TRBV5-1 and TRBJ1-5, is KAGVTQTPRYLIKTRGQQVTLSCSPISGHRSVSWYQQTPGQGLQFLFEYFSETQRNKGNFPGRFSGRQFSNSRSEMNVSTLELGDSALYLCASSLAPDQPQHFGDGTRLSIL.